This is a list of T cell receptor beta chains from one sample in a study of shared clonotypes between healthy human individuals. Produced via immunoSEQ multiplex PCR; TCRdb's table is partial and in-frame only. The sample shows under 600,000 clones, roughly 79% of them seen only once. Sequencing was carried out using PBMCs. The source of these receptors is a woman in her thirties or forties in good health. Some clones in this sample may be carry-over from other donors' samples. CDR3s include the opening cysteine and the closing phenylalanine or tryptophan. D genes are given only for firm matches. For some rows the clone size is stated as once, few or many, or as a class when expanded; others skip it.

TRBV11-3	-	-	TRBJ2-6	TGTGCCAGCAGCCATGGGGCTGGGGCCAACGTCCTGACTTTC	CASSHGAGANVLTF
TRBV4-1	-	-	TRBJ1-3	TGCGCCAGCAGCCAAGGATTGGGCAGGAGGGGAAACACCATATATTTT	CASSQGLGRRGNTIYF
TRBV28	-	-	TRBJ1-1	TGTGCCAGCAGTCCATACCCCAGGAGGGGTAACGACGCTGAAGCTTTCTTT	CASSPYPRRGNDAEAFF
TRBV28	-	once	TRBJ1-3	TGTGCCAGCAGTTTAATAGAAGGAAACACCATATATTTT	CASSLIEGNTIYF
TRBV6-5	TRBD1	-	TRBJ2-7	TGTGCCAGCAGTTACACAAGACAGGGGGCGGGGGAGCAGTACTTC	CASSYTRQGAGEQYF
TRBV6-6	TRBD1	-	TRBJ2-1	TGTGCCAGTACCACCGGGACAGGGGGTGTTGAGCAGTTCTTC	CASTTGTGGVEQFF
TRBV10-2	TRBD2	-	TRBJ2-2	TGCGCCAGCAAACCCGGGACTAGCGGGAACACCGGGGAGCTGTTTTTT	CASKPGTSGNTGELFF
TRBV28	-	-	TRBJ1-5	TGTGCCAGCACCCCTCTGGAGGGTTGGCAGCCCCAGCATTTT	CASTPLEGWQPQHF
TRBV28	-	-	TRBJ1-2	TGTGCCAGCAGTTCGGGGAACCCTAACTATGGCTACACCTTC	CASSSGNPNYGYTF
TRBV10-2	-	-	TRBJ1-2	TGCGCCAGCAGTGAGTCCGGGACGGATGAAGCTGGCTACACCTTC	CASSESGTDEAGYTF
TRBV11-1	-	-	TRBJ2-1	TGTGCCAGCAGCTTACAAATCGGGACACGGAGGCCTCTTTACAATGAGCAGTTCTTC	CASSLQIGTRRPLYNEQFF
TRBV6-5	TRBD1	-	TRBJ1-2	TGTGCCAGCAGAGCAGACAGGGGATATGGCTACACCTTC	CASRADRGYGYTF
TRBV28	-	-	TRBJ1-2	TGTGCCAGCAATCTACCGCACGCAGGGATAGATGGCTACACCTTC	CASNLPHAGIDGYTF
TRBV11-3	-	-	TRBJ2-1	TGTGCCAGCAGCTCGGACAATTCCAATGAGCAGTTCTTC	CASSSDNSNEQFF
TRBV27	-	-	TRBJ2-7	TGTGCCAGCAGTTCCCTCTTGGACTACGAGCAGTACTTC	CASSSLLDYEQYF
TRBV6-4	-	-	TRBJ2-3	TGTGCCAGCAGTGACGAGGCTAGCGGCACAGATACGCAGTATTTT	CASSDEASGTDTQYF
TRBV27	-	-	TRBJ1-2	TGTGCCAGCAGTTTAATTGGCAGGGGAGGCTACACCTTC	CASSLIGRGGYTF
TRBV30	TRBD2	-	TRBJ2-1	TGTGCCTGGATTCGGACTAGCGGGAGGGCCCTCAATGAGCAGTTCTTC	CAWIRTSGRALNEQFF
TRBV4-2	-	-	TRBJ1-1	TGTGCCAGCAGCCAAGAGGTGGGGGCGCGGGCTGAAGCTTTCTTT	CASSQEVGARAEAFF
TRBV6-1	TRBD2	-	TRBJ2-1	TGTGCCAGCAGTGAGCCGGGACTAACTTACAATGAGCAGTTCTTC	CASSEPGLTYNEQFF
TRBV13	TRBD2	-	TRBJ2-2	TGTGCCAGCAGCTTGGGACGGGAGGTTATCACCGGGGAGCTGTTTTTT	CASSLGREVITGELFF
TRBV18	-	-	TRBJ2-5	TGTGCCAGCTCCCCCAGCGGTCAAGAGACCCAGTACTTC	CASSPSGQETQYF
TRBV5-4	-	-	TRBJ2-5	TGTGCCAGCAGCAAACCCGCGGAAGAGACCCAGTACTTC	CASSKPAEETQYF
TRBV6-5	-	many	TRBJ1-3	TGTGCCAGCAGTTACTCCCTTGCGGGCACCATATATTTT	CASSYSLAGTIYF
TRBV5-1	TRBD2	-	TRBJ2-1	TGCGCCACCAAACCTCCGGGACTAGCGGGAGATTTCAATGAGCAGTTCTTC	CATKPPGLAGDFNEQFF
TRBV7-2	TRBD1	-	TRBJ2-1	TGTGCCAGCAGCCGATACAGGGGCTCCTACAATGAGCAGTTCTTC	CASSRYRGSYNEQFF